The present T cell receptor beta chain was sequenced within a study of control samples from healthy donors and cancer patients. With 3 bases removed from V and 2 bases from J, the gap between germline ends came to 11 bases. Per the germline V gene, CDR1 is LNHDA and CDR2 is SQIVND (reference sequence). The CDR3 has 15 residues. Generated by immunoSEQ multiplex PCR, the TCRdb table keeps only in-frame clones and is missing some. The data show 130,000 to 150,000 clones, around 94% seen once. Concerning this clone: Additional DNA sequences in this sample encode the identical CDR3.

This chain links TRBV19 with TRBJ1-5, with a tentative D call TRBD1 (5 bases). Material: PBMCs. The clonotype originates from a man aged 55 to 70 with colorectal cancer. CDR3 region: CASSIGGGGNQPQHF. The CDR3 region has the DNA TGTGCCAGTAGTATTGGGGGTGGCGGCAATCAGCCCCAGCATTTT.